Listed below are T cell receptor beta chains from one sample, sequenced in a study of pediatric ulcerative colitis. Produced via immunoSEQ multiplex PCR; TCRdb's table is partial and in-frame only. The sample yields about 36,000 clones, 75% to 90% seen once. The specimen sequenced was blood. These receptors were taken from a girl aged 5-17 years with moderate ulcerative colitis. The CDR3 runs from the conserved cysteine through the conserved F or W.

CDR3aa: CASSPRETGYGYTF; v_gene: TRBV28; j_gene: TRBJ1-2
CDR3aa: CASSRGRRNTEAFF; v_gene: TRBV6-6; j_gene: TRBJ1-1
CDR3aa: CASSGAGASYGYTF; v_gene: TRBV11-2; j_gene: TRBJ1-2
CDR3aa: CASSPRTQAFSGNTIYF; v_gene: TRBV5-1; j_gene: TRBJ1-3
CDR3aa: CASSPSGNTIYF; v_gene: TRBV6-5; j_gene: TRBJ1-3
CDR3aa: CSVSSLYEQYF; v_gene: TRBV29-1; j_gene: TRBJ2-7
CDR3aa: CASSLQGGDTQYF; v_gene: TRBV7-2; j_gene: TRBJ2-3
CDR3aa: CASSPKGGGYTF; v_gene: TRBV19; j_gene: TRBJ1-2
CDR3aa: CASGGAGGQYEQYF; v_gene: TRBV10-2; j_gene: TRBJ2-7
CDR3aa: CASSDGWTEAFF; v_gene: TRBV2; j_gene: TRBJ1-1
CDR3aa: CASSLRRTGGSREFF; v_gene: TRBV7-9; j_gene: TRBJ2-1
CDR3aa: CASSLVDGGSTDTQYF; v_gene: TRBV5-1; j_gene: TRBJ2-3
CDR3aa: CASSSYMNTGELFF; v_gene: TRBV28; j_gene: TRBJ2-2
CDR3aa: CASKKTPEAFF; v_gene: TRBV23-1; j_gene: TRBJ1-1
CDR3aa: CASSFGTASYEQYF; v_gene: TRBV5-1; j_gene: TRBJ2-7
CDR3aa: CASSLGRVEEQFF; v_gene: TRBV5-1; j_gene: TRBJ2-1
CDR3aa: CASSPPGAEGNTIYF; v_gene: TRBV5-5; j_gene: TRBJ1-3
CDR3aa: CASSSAGFGNTEAFF; v_gene: TRBV19; j_gene: TRBJ1-1
CDR3aa: CASSYSPVGYTF; v_gene: TRBV6-5; j_gene: TRBJ1-2
CDR3aa: CASSLGSRQPQHF; v_gene: TRBV7-9; j_gene: TRBJ1-5
CDR3aa: CASSDSLNTEAFF; v_gene: TRBV27; j_gene: TRBJ1-1
CDR3aa: CASRIIANTGELFF; v_gene: TRBV2; j_gene: TRBJ2-2
CDR3aa: CASSEFPPTGPYEQYF; v_gene: TRBV2; j_gene: TRBJ2-7
CDR3aa: CASRHNSPLHF; v_gene: TRBV25-1; j_gene: TRBJ1-6
CDR3aa: CASSLGRGDYSNQPQHF; v_gene: TRBV7-3; j_gene: TRBJ1-5
CDR3aa: CASTPAGTENSYNEQFF; v_gene: TRBV28; j_gene: TRBJ2-1
CDR3aa: CASSHIANYGYTF; v_gene: TRBV27; j_gene: TRBJ1-2
CDR3aa: CASNPGTPSYEQYF; v_gene: TRBV19; j_gene: TRBJ2-7
CDR3aa: CASSRNRNTEAFF; v_gene: TRBV28; j_gene: TRBJ1-1
CDR3aa: CASSLAETGGWKSNQPQHF; v_gene: TRBV7-2; j_gene: TRBJ1-5
CDR3aa: CASSYSGRHYEQYF; v_gene: TRBV6-5; j_gene: TRBJ2-7
CDR3aa: CASSHLEAYNEQFF; v_gene: TRBV7-6; j_gene: TRBJ2-1
CDR3aa: CAIGLGSTGELFF; v_gene: TRBV10-3; j_gene: TRBJ2-2
CDR3aa: CASKHKQGGRAKNIQYF; v_gene: TRBV6-4; j_gene: TRBJ2-4
CDR3aa: CASSIPGQGAPNQPQHF; v_gene: TRBV19; j_gene: TRBJ1-5
CDR3aa: CASSEGWRDQETQYF; v_gene: TRBV6-1; j_gene: TRBJ2-5
CDR3aa: CAISPGEGNTGELFF; v_gene: TRBV10-3; j_gene: TRBJ2-2
CDR3aa: CASSTTALGRGYEQYF; v_gene: TRBV11-2; j_gene: TRBJ2-7
CDR3aa: CATGGGRWVNQPQHF; v_gene: TRBV28; j_gene: TRBJ1-5
CDR3aa: CASSLEIDTEAFF; v_gene: TRBV5-1; j_gene: TRBJ1-1
CDR3aa: CATRGILSTDTQYF; v_gene: TRBV19; j_gene: TRBJ2-3
CDR3aa: CASKELGVSEQYF; v_gene: TRBV7-9; j_gene: TRBJ2-7
CDR3aa: CASSLGGTGSNRPLHF; v_gene: TRBV7-9; j_gene: TRBJ1-6
CDR3aa: CASSEGTSGGIDTQYF; v_gene: TRBV2; j_gene: TRBJ2-3
CDR3aa: CAWGKTGGYGYTF; v_gene: TRBV30; j_gene: TRBJ1-2
CDR3aa: CATSRPMGIATGTREQYF; v_gene: TRBV15; j_gene: TRBJ2-7
CDR3aa: CSSSSGVGNTEAFF; v_gene: TRBV29-1; j_gene: TRBJ1-1
CDR3aa: CASSENTDTQYF; v_gene: TRBV2; j_gene: TRBJ2-3
CDR3aa: CASSSQLAGQDNEQFF; v_gene: TRBV13; j_gene: TRBJ2-1
CDR3aa: CASREGSNQPQHF; v_gene: TRBV2; j_gene: TRBJ1-5
CDR3aa: CASSLDPGGGHNEQFF; v_gene: TRBV11-2; j_gene: TRBJ2-1
CDR3aa: CASSPPGQGLRDTEAFF; v_gene: TRBV28; j_gene: TRBJ1-1
CDR3aa: CASSVATGGAGGKQYF; v_gene: TRBV9; j_gene: TRBJ2-7